The 29 T cell receptor beta chains below come from one sample, sequenced in a study of shared clonotypes between healthy human individuals. The naive CD8 subset, CD45RO-negative cells positively selected for CCR7, excluded terminally differentiated effector memory CD45RA+ cells. Only in-frame clones appear in the TCRdb table, and some are missing; sequencing was by immunoSEQ multiplex PCR. The table includes around 2.1 million clones, about 93% detected once. Sample: naive CD8+ T cells from PBMCs. These receptors all come from a man younger than 35 in good health. Some clones in this sample may be carry-over from other donors' samples.

The chain joins TRBV2 to TRBJ1-5, with a tentative D call TRBD1 (6 bases). The CDR3 is 14 residues long. Trimming stripped 3 bases from V and 2 bases from J, with 8 bases between. CDR1 and CDR2 (germline): SNHLY, FYNNEI. The CDR3 DNA sequence: TGTGCCAGCAGTGAGGGGGCGGGCAATCAGCCCCAGCATTTT. Amino acids: CASSEGAGNQPQHF.

V usage is TRBV7-7 and J usage is TRBJ2-3; 11 bases fit TRBD2. Germline CDR1 SSHAT, CDR2 FNYEAQ (reference sequence). V shed 2 bases and J 6 bases; nucleotides not matched to a gene: 4. The CDR3 has 15 residues. The CDR3 DNA reads TGTGCCAGCAGCTTATTAGCGGGAGGGTTCGATACGCAGTATTTT. Its protein product is CASSLLAGGFDTQYF.

This chain links TRBV2 with TRBJ2-7; tentatively, D is TRBD1 (5 bases). The germline gives CDR1 SNHLY, CDR2 FYNNEI. The V end was cut by 2 bases, the J end by 5 bases, with 7 bases between. The CDR3 covers 12 residues. CDR3 in amino acids: CASSERGDEQYF. CDR3 bases: TGTGCCAGCAGTGAAAGGGGCGACGAGCAGTACTTC.

The V and J genes are TRBV9 and TRBJ2-1; D remains unclear. The CDR3 is 12 amino acids. V was trimmed by 4 bases and J by 7 bases, leaving 9 bases between them. The V gene's germline CDR1 is SGDLS and CDR2 YYNGEE. In DNA, the CDR3 is TGTGCCAGCAGCCCCACCAGGAATGAGCAGTTCTTC. Residues: CASSPTRNEQFF.

The chain recombines TRBV28 with TRBJ2-7; TRBD2 matches 8 bases. Looked up from germline, CDR1 is MDHEN and CDR2 is SYDVKM. This CDR3 contains 17 residues. V lost 3 bases and J lost 6; bases outside the gene matches: 16. CDR3 loop: CASSFSLRGTRDGEQYF. In DNA form, the CDR3 reads TGTGCCAGCAGTTTCTCCTTGCGGGGGACTAGGGACGGCGAGCAGTACTTC.

The rearrangement links TRBV11-2 to TRBJ2-2; 9 bases map to TRBD1. The junction had 6 bases not matched to a gene; V was cut back by 10 bases and J by 0 bases. The CDR3 covers 15 residues. Germline V CDR1 and CDR2: SGHAT, FQNNGV. The CDR3 DNA reads TGTGCCACCCTCGGACAGGGGTCGAACACCGGGGAGCTGTTTTTT. Translation: CATLGQGSNTGELFF. The whole variable domain, remainder taken from reference TRBV11-2 and TRBJ2-2, is EAGVAQSPRYKIIEKRQSVAFWCNPISGHATLYWYQQILGQGPKLLIQFQNNGVVDDSQLPKDRFSAERLKGVDSTLKIQPAKLEDSAVYLCATLGQGSNTGELFFGEGSRLTVL.

The chain links TRBV7-9 to TRBJ2-1; possible D gene TRBD1, 6 bases. With 8 bases removed from V and 4 bases from J, the gap between germline ends came to 18 bases. The CDR3 is 15 residues long. Germline-derived CDR1 and CDR2 are SEHNR and FQNEAQ (reference sequence). The CDR3 is CASGLQQGIYNEQFF. CDR3 coding DNA: TGTGCCAGCGGGCTCCAGCAGGGGATTTACAATGAGCAGTTCTTC.

In the case of this clone: The sample has other DNA sequences that encode this CDR3 too. The rearrangement uses TRBV27 and TRBJ2-1; D may match TRBD1 or TRBD2 (5 bases each). This CDR3 spans 14 amino acids. The germline CDR1 and CDR2 sequences are MNHEY and SMNVEV (reference sequence). V was clipped by 1 base and J by 2 bases, with 6 bases between them. CDR3 DNA: TGTGCCAGCAGTTTATGGGGGACCTACAATGAGCAGTTCTTC. Amino acid sequence: CASSLWGTYNEQFF.

Only one count was recorded for this clone. This chain links TRBV7-9 with TRBJ2-1; the D gene is possibly TRBD1 (5 bases). Germline CDR1 and CDR2: SEHNR and FQNEAQ (reference sequence). This CDR3 has 14 amino acids. Trimming stripped 4 bases from V and 6 bases from J, with 13 bases between. The CDR3 nucleotides are TGTGCCAGCAGCTCCCTAGACAGCTTCAATGAGCAGTTCTTC. Translating it yields CASSSLDSFNEQFF.

The chain uses TRBV27 and TRBJ2-3; D gene ambiguous. The germline CDR1 and CDR2 sequences are MNHEY and SMNVEV (reference sequence). This CDR3 has 15 residues. V lost 2 bases to trimming and J lost 4 bases, with 13 bases between them. CDR3 amino acids: CASSLTARGADTQYF. CDR3 DNA sequence: TGTGCCAGCAGTTTAACCGCCCGTGGAGCAGATACGCAGTATTTT.

Regarding this clone: The identical CDR3 is also encoded by other nucleotide sequences in the sample. V gene TRBV7-7 combines with J gene TRBJ2-5; D gene ambiguous. The V end lost 2 bases, the J end lost 5 bases, and 9 bases lay between the germline ends. The germline V gene encodes CDR1 SSHAT and CDR2 FNYEAQ (reference sequence). CDR3 length equals 13 residues. In DNA, the CDR3 is TGTGCCAGCAGCTTACGGGTTGGGGAGACCCAGTACTTC. Translating it yields CASSLRVGETQYF.

The rearrangement uses TRBV5-5 and TRBJ2-7; D not resolved. Germline loops: CDR1 SGHKS, CDR2 YYEKEE (reference sequence). CDR3 length: 15 residues. V lost 1 base and J 2 bases, leaving 13 bases between the germline ends. The CDR3 coding sequence is TGTGCCAGCAGCTTGTCGGGCAGTTTAACCTACGAGCAGTACTTC. The encoded protein is CASSLSGSLTYEQYF. The variable domain in full, with the rest retrieved from reference TRBV5-5 and TRBJ2-7, is DAGVTQSPTHLIKTRGQQVTLRCSPISGHKSVSWYQQVLGQGPQFIFQYYEKEERGRGNFPDRFSARQFPNYSSELNVNALLLGDSALYLCASSLSGSLTYEQYFGPGTRLTVT.

V gene TRBV6-5 combines with J gene TRBJ2-7; TRBD1 aligns across 10 bases. Germline-derived CDR1 and CDR2 are MNHEY and SVGAGI. The V segment lost 6 bases and the J segment 5 bases; nucleotides outside the gene matches: 7. This CDR3 is 14 amino acids long. Written as DNA, the CDR3 is TGTGCCAGCAGCGGCGGGACAGGGGATAACGAGCAGTACTTC. It encodes CASSGGTGDNEQYF.

The J gene is TRBJ2-1, the V gene TRBV5-1; possibly TRBD2 for D (6 bases). V lost 0 bases to trimming and J lost 8 bases, with 18 bases between them. The CDR3 consists of 16 residues. Germline CDR1 is SGHRS and CDR2 is YFSETQ. The CDR3 DNA follows: TGCGCCAGCAGCTTGGCCGGGAGATTCTTTGATGATGAGCAGTTCTTC. It is translated as CASSLAGRFFDDEQFF.

The V gene is TRBV12-5, the J gene TRBJ2-7; possibly TRBD1 for D (6 bases). This CDR3 contains 12 residues. V was trimmed by 6 bases and J by 0 bases, leaving 6 bases between them. CDR1 is LGHNT, CDR2 FRNRAP, per germline. The CDR3 sequence is CASGDSSYEQYF. CDR3 bases: TGTGCTAGTGGGGACAGCTCCTACGAGCAGTACTTC.

This rearrangement joins TRBV7-2 to TRBJ2-7, with D hard to call. Per the germline V gene, CDR1 is SGHTA and CDR2 is FQGNSA. V lost 1 base, J lost 7 bases, and 14 bases lay in between. This CDR3 is 14 amino acids long. The CDR3 DNA follows: TGTGCCAGCAGCTTAGTCTCGACTGGTGTGGAGCAGTACTTC. Translated: CASSLVSTGVEQYF.

The chain combines TRBV7-3 with TRBJ2-2; D is unclear. The CDR3 runs 13 residues. Germline V lookup: CDR1 SGHTA, CDR2 FQGTGA. V was trimmed by 5 bases and J by 3 bases, leaving 7 bases between them. CDR3 sequence reads: CASSGRDTGELFF. DNA of the CDR3: TGTGCCAGCAGCGGACGGGACACCGGGGAGCTGTTTTTT.

This chain links TRBV9 with TRBJ2-5; D not resolved. The CDR3 sequence is 15 residues long. Per the germline V gene, CDR1 is SGDLS and CDR2 is YYNGEE. The V end lost 1 base, the J end lost 0 bases, and 10 bases lay between the germline ends. Here the CDR3 reads CASSVTFDHQETQYF. The CDR3, as DNA: TGTGCCAGCAGCGTAACTTTTGACCACCAAGAGACCCAGTACTTC.

Here the CDR3 reads CASSVSDSNYEQYF. CDR3 DNA sequence: TGTGCCAGCAGCGTAAGCGACAGCAATTACGAGCAGTACTTC. This sequence joins TRBV9 and TRBJ2-7; possible D gene TRBD1, 5 bases. V lost 1 base and J lost 4, with 12 bases in between. The CDR3 has 14 amino acids. From germline, CDR1 is SGDLS and CDR2 YYNGEE.

The rearrangement joins TRBV5-8 to TRBJ1-1; D unresolved. The CDR3 covers 13 residues. The germline CDR1 and CDR2 sequences are SGHTS and YDEGEE. Trimming pared 2 bases from V and 1 base from J, leaving 6 bases between. CDR3 in amino acids: CASSFLENTEAFF. In DNA form, the CDR3 reads TGTGCCAGCAGCTTTCTAGAGAACACTGAAGCTTTCTTT.

Points on this clone: Other nucleotide sequences in the sample specify the same CDR3. This chain connects TRBV28 to TRBJ2-7, with D possibly TRBD2 on 5 matching bases. The CDR3 is 13 residues long. V gave up 2 bases and J gave up 5 bases, with 10 bases separating them. Per the germline V gene, CDR1 is MDHEN and CDR2 is SYDVKM. CDR3 bases: TGTGCCAGCAGTTTACGAGGGTTTCACGAGCAGTACTTC. Amino acids: CASSLRGFHEQYF.

This clone was counted between two and nine times. This same CDR3 is encoded by further DNA sequences in the sample. V gene TRBV11-2 combines with J gene TRBJ2-7, with TRBD1 matching 9 bases. The CDR3 is made up of 14 amino acids. V gave up 2 bases and J gave up 4 bases; unmatched junction bases: 3. The germline V gene encodes CDR1 SGHAT and CDR2 FQNNGV. CDR3 protein: CASSLPGQGYEQYF. DNA of the CDR3: TGTGCCAGCAGCTTACCTGGACAGGGGTACGAGCAGTACTTC.

This chain connects TRBV13 to TRBJ2-3, with D tentatively TRBD2 (6 bases). From germline, CDR1 is PRHDT and CDR2 FYEKMQ (reference sequence). The CDR3 has 16 residues. V was trimmed by 0 bases and J by 0 bases, leaving 10 bases between them. In DNA form, the CDR3 reads TGTGCCAGCAGCTTAGGGGGAGGCGGGAGCACAGATACGCAGTATTTT. It is translated as CASSLGGGGSTDTQYF. The full variable domain, rest sourced from reference TRBV13 and TRBJ2-3, is AAGVIQSPRHLIKEKRETATLKCYPIPRHDTVYWYQQGPGQDPQFLISFYEKMQSDKGSIPDRFSAQQFSDYHSELNMSSLELGDSALYFCASSLGGGGSTDTQYFGPGTRLTVL.

The genes are TRBV28 and TRBJ2-6; 7 bases agree with TRBD1. CDR3 length: 17 amino acids. Per germline, CDR1 MDHEN and CDR2 SYDVKM. V shed 5 bases and J 0 bases; nucleotides not matched to a gene: 7. The CDR3 region is CASSPGTAYSGANVLTF. The DNA of the CDR3 is TGTGCCAGCAGTCCCGGGACAGCTTACTCTGGGGCCAACGTCCTGACTTTC.

V and J are TRBV5-6 and TRBJ2-7; a possible D gene is TRBD2 (6 bases). Trimming stripped 3 bases from V and 1 base from J, with 17 bases between. The germline V gene encodes CDR1 SGHDT and CDR2 YYEEEE. There are 16 residues in the CDR3. CDR3 DNA sequence: TGTGCCAGCAGCTATGGGGGGAAAGCGGCTTCCTACGAGCAGTACTTC. As protein: CASSYGGKAASYEQYF.

This clone has just one count. The chain carries TRBV5-8 and TRBJ2-5; D uncertain. Trimming removed 2 bases at V and 4 bases at J, with 12 bases between. CDR1 is SGHTS, CDR2 YDEGEE, per germline. This CDR3 region has 14 residues. CDR3: CASSLGHSRETQYF. The CDR3 nucleotides read TGTGCCAGCAGCTTAGGCCACAGCCGAGAGACCCAGTACTTC.

The chain carries TRBV7-2 and TRBJ2-1; 14 nucleotides line up with TRBD2. Germline-derived CDR1 and CDR2 are SGHTA and FQGNSA. The CDR3 extends over 18 amino acids. With 5 bases clipped from V and 8 bases from J, the junction kept 14 bases outside the gene matches. The CDR3 loop reads CASSDPRLAGGPTDEQFF. DNA for the CDR3: TGTGCCAGCAGCGACCCCAGACTAGCGGGAGGGCCCACGGATGAGCAGTTCTTC.

The chain links TRBV28 to TRBJ2-3; 10 positions match TRBD2. The V gene's germline CDR1 is MDHEN and CDR2 SYDVKM. V was clipped by 8 bases and J by 3 bases; unmatched bases: 5. This CDR3 spans 14 amino acids. CDR3 loop: CASGLAGGTDTQYF. The CDR3 DNA follows: TGTGCCAGCGGCTTAGCGGGAGGAACAGATACGCAGTATTTT.

The chain is built from TRBV9 and TRBJ2-7; 10 nucleotides match TRBD2. This CDR3 has 14 residues. Germline CDR1 SGDLS, CDR2 YYNGEE. Trimming removed 3 bases from V and 4 bases from J; junction bases left unmatched: 4. In nucleotides, the CDR3 is TGTGCCAGCAGCGCCCGGACTAGCGGTTACGAGCAGTACTTC. Its protein product is CASSARTSGYEQYF.